A selection of T cell receptor beta chains follows, all from one sample in a study of cytomegalovirus exposure and HLA in healthy donors. The data were produced by immunoSEQ multiplex PCR, yet TCRdb's version contains in-frame clones alone and is incomplete. This repertoire shows about 140,000 clones, more than 60% found once; its top ten account for 5.5% to 7.5%. The specimen sequenced was PBMCs. These receptors all stem from a woman aged 60 to 75 in good health and CMV-seronegative. The CDR3 runs from the conserved cysteine through the conserved F or W. Fields, in order: V gene, D gene, clone size, J gene, CDR3 DNA, CDR3 protein. A D gene is named only where the DNA matches it firmly. Clone size, where shown, is once, few, many, or a class for clones that have expanded.

TRBV5-1,NA,NA,TRBJ1-3,TGCGCCAGCAGTATCTCTGGAAACACCATATATTTT,CASSISGNTIYF
TRBV7-9,NA,NA,TRBJ2-1,TGTGCCAGCAGCTTGGGGGGAAGGGTTAATGAGCAGTTCTTC,CASSLGGRVNEQFF
TRBV5-4,TRBD1,NA,TRBJ1-1,TGTGCCAGCAGCTCCCAGACAGGGGTGAACACTGAAGCTTTCTTT,CASSSQTGVNTEAFF
TRBV19,TRBD1,NA,TRBJ1-1,TGTGCCAGTAGTATAGTGGGACAGGGTTACACTGAAGCTTTCTTT,CASSIVGQGYTEAFF
TRBV10-3,NA,NA,TRBJ1-1,TGTGCCATCAGTGAGTCTACATCGATAAACACTGAAGCTTTCTTT,CAISESTSINTEAFF
TRBV6-6,TRBD2,NA,TRBJ2-1,TGTGCCAGCAGGGCAACTAGCGGGGGCCCCCATGAGCAGTTCTTC,CASRATSGGPHEQFF
TRBV5-7,TRBD2,NA,TRBJ2-1,TGTGCCAGCAACGTCGGGACTAGGGAGTTCTTC,CASNVGTREFF
TRBV19,TRBD2,NA,TRBJ2-3,TGTGCCAGTAGTCCCTCCCCCCGCGGGAGGGCAGATACGCAGTATTTT,CASSPSPRGRADTQYF
TRBV9,TRBD2,once,TRBJ2-3,TGTGCCAGCAGCGGACTAGCGGGGGGGAACACAGATACGCAGTATTTT,CASSGLAGGNTDTQYF
TRBV7-9,NA,NA,TRBJ2-6,TGTGCCAGCAGCCTTTTCGTGGGGGCCAACGTCCTGACTTTC,CASSLFVGANVLTF
TRBV7-2,NA,NA,TRBJ2-4,TGTGCCAGCAGCTTCCCCGGGGCCAAAAACATTCAGTACTTC,CASSFPGAKNIQYF
TRBV19,NA,NA,TRBJ2-2,TGTGCCAGCCGGGGGTTCACCGGGGAGCTGTTTTTT,CASRGFTGELFF
TRBV27,TRBD1,few,TRBJ1-6,TGTGCCAGCAGTAGACAGGGCTTAGATTCACCCCTCCACTTT,CASSRQGLDSPLHF
TRBV19,TRBD1,NA,TRBJ1-1,TGTGCCAGTACCGGGACAGGGGGCTTGAACACTGAAGCTTTCTTT,CASTGTGGLNTEAFF
TRBV19,TRBD2,NA,TRBJ2-2,TGTGCCAGTAGTATAGGGACTAGCGGGGGAACCGGGGAGCTGTTTTTT,CASSIGTSGGTGELFF
TRBV21-1,NA,NA,TRBJ2-5,TGTGCCAGCAGCAAAGCCAGGGTAGCGGGAGGGCAAGAGACCCAGTACTTC,CASSKARVAGGQETQYF
TRBV7-8,TRBD1,NA,TRBJ1-1,TGTGCCAGCAGCCTGGACAGGGGATATACTGAAGCTTTCTTT,CASSLDRGYTEAFF
TRBV7-2,TRBD1,NA,TRBJ2-7,TGTGCCAGCAGCTTAGCCCCCGGGACAGGGGGCTACGAGCAGTACTTC,CASSLAPGTGGYEQYF
TRBV28,NA,NA,TRBJ1-5,TGTGCCAGCAGTCGGGGTCGCGGCAATCAGCCCCAGCATTTT,CASSRGRGNQPQHF
TRBV19,TRBD2,few,TRBJ2-7,TGTGCCAGTAGAGGGACTAGCGGGGGCCCCTACGAGCAGTACTTC,CASRGTSGGPYEQYF
TRBV2,NA,NA,TRBJ2-7,TGTGCCAGCAGTGCATTGCGGTTACCCTACGAGCAGTACTTC,CASSALRLPYEQYF
TRBV9,NA,NA,TRBJ1-3,TGTGCCAGCAGCGTCAAGACAGGTCCCTCTGGAAACACCATATATTTT,CASSVKTGPSGNTIYF
TRBV19,TRBD1,few,TRBJ2-7,TGTGCCAGTAGTATGGGACAGGGGTCGGACGAGCAGTACTTC,CASSMGQGSDEQYF
TRBV19,NA,few,TRBJ2-3,TGTGCCAGTAGTATAGGGCGGGGAGATACGCAGTATTTT,CASSIGRGDTQYF
TRBV14,NA,NA,TRBJ2-2,TGTGCCAGCAGCCAAGATCTAGGAGCCGGGGAGCTGTTTTTT,CASSQDLGAGELFF
TRBV4-1,TRBD1,few,TRBJ2-7,TGCGCCAGCAGCCAAGACCCTGGACAGGGGAGAGGAGGGAACTCCTACGAGCAGTACTTC,CASSQDPGQGRGGNSYEQYF
TRBV6-5,NA,many,TRBJ2-7,TGTGCCAGCAGTTACCGCCCGGGACACCGAGGGTACGAGCAGTACTTC,CASSYRPGHRGYEQYF
TRBV7-8,TRBD1,few,TRBJ2-7,TGTGCCAGCAGCCCTAAAAGGACAGGGAAGGGGCAGTACTTC,CASSPKRTGKGQYF
TRBV7-9,NA,once,TRBJ1-1,TGTGCCAGCAGCTTAATCGCCGGGCGGGCGAACACTGAAGCTTTCTTT,CASSLIAGRANTEAFF
TRBV5-6,NA,few,TRBJ2-7,TGTGCCAGCAGCTTGGTGGCAGGCGAGCAGTACTTC,CASSLVAGEQYF
TRBV5-1,TRBD1,once,TRBJ2-2,TGCGCCAGCAGCTTGGGGACAGGGGGCATCGGGGAGCTGTTTTTT,CASSLGTGGIGELFF
TRBV7-2,NA,few,TRBJ2-2,TGTGCCAGCAGCGCGACGGGAACCGGGGAGCTGTTTTTT,CASSATGTGELFF
TRBV6-1,TRBD2,once,TRBJ2-7,TGTGCCAGCACCGAAGGGAGGGACGAGCAGTACTTC,CASTEGRDEQYF
TRBV7-2,TRBD2,NA,TRBJ2-2,TGTGCCAGCAGCTTAGCAGGAGGACTAGCGGGTACCGGGGAGCTGTTTTTT,CASSLAGGLAGTGELFF
TRBV9,NA,NA,TRBJ1-4,TGTGCCAGCAGCGTAGGAGGTGTTTGGACTAATGAAAAACTGTTTTTT,CASSVGGVWTNEKLFF
TRBV2,TRBD2,few,TRBJ2-5,TGTGCCAGCAGTGGACTAGCGGCAGAGACCCAGTACTTC,CASSGLAAETQYF
TRBV2,TRBD2,NA,TRBJ2-5,TGTGCCAGCAGCGAAGGGACTAGCGGGGGTCCCCAAGAGACCCAGTACTTC,CASSEGTSGGPQETQYF
TRBV5-1,NA,many,TRBJ2-5,TGCGCCAGCAGCTTGGAGGGACATTCTAAAGAGACCCAGTACTTC,CASSLEGHSKETQYF
TRBV27,TRBD2,NA,TRBJ2-3,TGTGCCAGCAGTCCCTCCATAGCGGGGAGGCTGATATGGCCTAGCACAGATACGCAGTATTTT,CASSPSIAGRLIWPSTDTQYF
TRBV11-2,TRBD1,once,TRBJ1-2,TGTGCCAGCAGCATAGGACAGGGGTATGGCTACACCTTC,CASSIGQGYGYTF
TRBV10-3,TRBD2,NA,TRBJ2-5,TGTGCCATCAGTCCTAGCGGGGCTGAGACCCAGTACTTC,CAISPSGAETQYF
TRBV6-5,NA,once,TRBJ1-1,TGTGCCAGCACACCAGGGGACACTGAAGCTTTCTTT,CASTPGDTEAFF